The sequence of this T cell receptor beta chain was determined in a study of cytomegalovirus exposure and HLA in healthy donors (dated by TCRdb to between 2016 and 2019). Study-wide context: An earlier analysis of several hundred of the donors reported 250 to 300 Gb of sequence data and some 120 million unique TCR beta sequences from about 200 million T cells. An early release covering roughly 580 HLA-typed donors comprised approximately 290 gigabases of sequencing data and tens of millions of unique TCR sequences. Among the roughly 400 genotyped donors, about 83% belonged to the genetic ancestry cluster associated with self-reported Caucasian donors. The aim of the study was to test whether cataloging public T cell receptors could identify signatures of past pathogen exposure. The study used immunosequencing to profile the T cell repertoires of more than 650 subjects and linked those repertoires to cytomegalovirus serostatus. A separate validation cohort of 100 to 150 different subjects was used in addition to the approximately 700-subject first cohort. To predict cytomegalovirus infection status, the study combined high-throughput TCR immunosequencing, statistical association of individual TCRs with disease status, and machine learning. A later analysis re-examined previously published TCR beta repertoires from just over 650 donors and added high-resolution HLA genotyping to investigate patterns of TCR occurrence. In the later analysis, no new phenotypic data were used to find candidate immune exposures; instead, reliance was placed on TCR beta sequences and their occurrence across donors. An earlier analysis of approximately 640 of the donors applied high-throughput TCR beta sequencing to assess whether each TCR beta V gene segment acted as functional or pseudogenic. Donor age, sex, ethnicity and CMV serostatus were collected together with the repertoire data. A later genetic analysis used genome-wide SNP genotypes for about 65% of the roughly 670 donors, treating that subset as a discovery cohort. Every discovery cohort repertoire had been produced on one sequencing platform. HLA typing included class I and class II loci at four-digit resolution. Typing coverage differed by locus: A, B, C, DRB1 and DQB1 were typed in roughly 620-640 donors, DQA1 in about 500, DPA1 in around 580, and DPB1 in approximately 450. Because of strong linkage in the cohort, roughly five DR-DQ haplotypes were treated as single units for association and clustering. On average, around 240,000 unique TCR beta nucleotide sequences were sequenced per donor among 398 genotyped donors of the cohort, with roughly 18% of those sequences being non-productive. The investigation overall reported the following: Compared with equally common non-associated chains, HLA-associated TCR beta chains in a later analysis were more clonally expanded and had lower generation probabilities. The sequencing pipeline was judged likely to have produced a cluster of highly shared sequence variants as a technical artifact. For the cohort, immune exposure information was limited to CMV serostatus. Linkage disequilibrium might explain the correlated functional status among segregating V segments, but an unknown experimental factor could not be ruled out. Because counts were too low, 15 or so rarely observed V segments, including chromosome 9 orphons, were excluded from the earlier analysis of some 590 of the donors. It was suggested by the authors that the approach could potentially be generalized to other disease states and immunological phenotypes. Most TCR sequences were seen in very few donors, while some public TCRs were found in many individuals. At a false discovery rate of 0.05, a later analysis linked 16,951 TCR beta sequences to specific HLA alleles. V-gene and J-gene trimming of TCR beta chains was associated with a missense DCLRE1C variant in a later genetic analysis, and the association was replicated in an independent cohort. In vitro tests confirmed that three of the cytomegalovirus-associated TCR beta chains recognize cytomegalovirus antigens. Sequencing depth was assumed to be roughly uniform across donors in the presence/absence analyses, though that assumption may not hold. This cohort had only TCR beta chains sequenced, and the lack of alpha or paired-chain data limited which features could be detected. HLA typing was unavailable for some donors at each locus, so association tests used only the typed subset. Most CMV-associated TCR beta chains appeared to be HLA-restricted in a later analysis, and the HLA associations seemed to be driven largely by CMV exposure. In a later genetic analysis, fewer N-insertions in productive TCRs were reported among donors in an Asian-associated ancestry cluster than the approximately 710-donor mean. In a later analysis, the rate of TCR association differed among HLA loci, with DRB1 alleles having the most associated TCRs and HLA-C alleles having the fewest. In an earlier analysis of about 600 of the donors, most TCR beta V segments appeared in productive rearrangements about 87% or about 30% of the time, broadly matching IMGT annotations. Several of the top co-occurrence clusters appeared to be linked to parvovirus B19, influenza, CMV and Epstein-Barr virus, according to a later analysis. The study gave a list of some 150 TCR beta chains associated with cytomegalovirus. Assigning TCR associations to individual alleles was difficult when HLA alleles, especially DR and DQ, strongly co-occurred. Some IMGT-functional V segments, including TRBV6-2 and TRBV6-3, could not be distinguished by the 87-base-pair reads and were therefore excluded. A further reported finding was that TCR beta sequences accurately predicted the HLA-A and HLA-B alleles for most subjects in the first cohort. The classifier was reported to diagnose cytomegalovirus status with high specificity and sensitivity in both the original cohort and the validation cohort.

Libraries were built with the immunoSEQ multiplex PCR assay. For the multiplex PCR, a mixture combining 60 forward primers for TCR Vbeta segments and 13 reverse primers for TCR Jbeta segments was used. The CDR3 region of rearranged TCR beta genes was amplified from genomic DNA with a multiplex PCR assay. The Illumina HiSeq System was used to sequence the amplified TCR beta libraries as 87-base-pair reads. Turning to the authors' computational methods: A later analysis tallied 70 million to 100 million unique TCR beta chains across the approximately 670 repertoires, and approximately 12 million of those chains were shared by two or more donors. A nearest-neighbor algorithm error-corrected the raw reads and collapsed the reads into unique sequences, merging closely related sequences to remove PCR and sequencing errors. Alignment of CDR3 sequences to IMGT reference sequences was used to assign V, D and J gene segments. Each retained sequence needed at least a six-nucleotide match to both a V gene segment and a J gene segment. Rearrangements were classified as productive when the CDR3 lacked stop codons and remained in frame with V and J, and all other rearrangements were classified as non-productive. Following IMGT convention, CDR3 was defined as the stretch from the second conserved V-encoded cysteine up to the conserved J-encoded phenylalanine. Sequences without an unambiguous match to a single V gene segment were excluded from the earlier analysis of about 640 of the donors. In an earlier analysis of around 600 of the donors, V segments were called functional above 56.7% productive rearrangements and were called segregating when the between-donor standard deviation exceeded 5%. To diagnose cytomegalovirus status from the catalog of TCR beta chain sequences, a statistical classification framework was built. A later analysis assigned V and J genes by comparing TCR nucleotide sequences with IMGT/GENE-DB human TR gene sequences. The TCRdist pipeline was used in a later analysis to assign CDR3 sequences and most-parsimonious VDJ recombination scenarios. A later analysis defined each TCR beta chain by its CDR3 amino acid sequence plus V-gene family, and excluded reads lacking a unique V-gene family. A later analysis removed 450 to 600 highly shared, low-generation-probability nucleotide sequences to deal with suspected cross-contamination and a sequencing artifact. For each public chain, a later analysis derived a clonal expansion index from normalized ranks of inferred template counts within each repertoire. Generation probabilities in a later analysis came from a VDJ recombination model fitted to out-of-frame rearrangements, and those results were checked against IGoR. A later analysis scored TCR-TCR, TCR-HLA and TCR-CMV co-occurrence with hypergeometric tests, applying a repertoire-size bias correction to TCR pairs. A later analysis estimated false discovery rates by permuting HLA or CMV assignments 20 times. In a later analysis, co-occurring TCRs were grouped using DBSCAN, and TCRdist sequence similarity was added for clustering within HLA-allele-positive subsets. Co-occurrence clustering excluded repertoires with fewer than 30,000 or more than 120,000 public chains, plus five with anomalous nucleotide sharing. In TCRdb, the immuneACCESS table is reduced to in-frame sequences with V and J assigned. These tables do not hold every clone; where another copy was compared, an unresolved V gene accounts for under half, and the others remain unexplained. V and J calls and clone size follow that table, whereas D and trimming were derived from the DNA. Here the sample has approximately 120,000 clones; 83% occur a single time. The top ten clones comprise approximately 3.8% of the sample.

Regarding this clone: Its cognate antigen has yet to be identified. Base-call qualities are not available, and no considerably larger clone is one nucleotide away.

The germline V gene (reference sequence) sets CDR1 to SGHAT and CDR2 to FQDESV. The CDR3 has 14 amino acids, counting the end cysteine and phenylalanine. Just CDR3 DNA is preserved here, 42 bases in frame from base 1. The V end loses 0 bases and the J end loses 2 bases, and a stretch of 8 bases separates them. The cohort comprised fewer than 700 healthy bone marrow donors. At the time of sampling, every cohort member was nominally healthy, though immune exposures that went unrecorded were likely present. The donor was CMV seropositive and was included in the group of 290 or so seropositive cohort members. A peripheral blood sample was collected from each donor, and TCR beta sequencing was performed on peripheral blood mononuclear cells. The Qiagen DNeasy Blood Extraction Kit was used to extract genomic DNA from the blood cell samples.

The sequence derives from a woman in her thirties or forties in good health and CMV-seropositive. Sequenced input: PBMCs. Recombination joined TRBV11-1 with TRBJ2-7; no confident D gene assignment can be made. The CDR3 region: CASSLAGITYEQYF. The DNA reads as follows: TGTGCCAGCAGCTTAGCGGGCATAACCTACGAGCAGTACTTC.